A single sample is the source of the 29 T cell receptor beta chains below, sequenced in a study of CD8+CD57+ T cells in acquired aplastic anemia. Genomic DNA was employed as the template in profiling TCR beta VDJ and CDR3. MiXCR was run by TCRdb on the reads, yielding one entry per CDR3 protein. The top ten hold 8.4% of the sample, which has approximately 130,000 distinct CDR3 sequences, 41% seen once. Source material: sorted CD4+, CD8+, or CD8+CD57+ T cells (not recorded which) from PBMCs. The receptors were sampled from a human donor in good health, serving as a control.

This clonotype was detected ten times or more. The V call is TRBV5-5, the J call TRBJ1-5; TRBD1 aligns across 7 bases. The CDR3 length is 16 residues. V lost 0 bases and J lost 3; bases outside the gene matches: 6. Germline CDR1 is SGHKS and CDR2 is YYEKEE (reference sequence). CDR3 nucleotides: TGTGCCAGCAGCTTGGAGGGACAGAAACCCAATCAGCCCCAGCATTTT. As protein: CASSLEGQKPNQPQHF.

This clonotype was seen many times. The chain recombines TRBV20-1 with TRBJ1-1; D might be TRBD1 (6 bases). CDR1 and CDR2 from the germline V gene are DFQATT and SNEGSKA (reference sequence). V lost 5 bases, J lost 4 bases, and 17 bases lay in between. The CDR3 loop spans 14 amino acids. For the CDR3, the DNA is TGCAGTGCTGACACCAGTAGAGGGGGCACTGAAGCTTTCTTT. This encodes CSADTSRGGTEAFF.

This clonotype was counted many times. The chain recombines TRBV3-1 with TRBJ2-7; possible D gene TRBD1, 5 bases. This CDR3 comprises 13 residues. Germline V gene sequence: CDR1 LGHDT, CDR2 YNNKEL (reference sequence). The germline V and J ends were trimmed by 8 bases and 0 bases, with 11 bases remaining between them. The CDR3 DNA reads as TGTGCCAGCTCAAGACAGTCCTCCTACGAGCAGTACTTC. Translated: CASSRQSSYEQYF.

Comments on this clonotype: A much bigger clone sits one base away, suggesting this may be a read error. The rearrangement links TRBV6-5 to TRBJ2-7; D is unresolved. Trimming removed 5 bases from V and 4 bases from J, with 6 bases in between. Germline V gene sequence: CDR1 MNHEY, CDR2 SVGAGI. The CDR3 runs 11 residues. As DNA, the CDR3 is TGTGCCAGCAGTCACCATTACGAGCAGTACTTC. Amino acids: CASSHHYEQYF.

This clonotype was seen ten or more times. The genes are TRBV18 and TRBJ2-3, with D maybe TRBD1 (6 bases). V was pared by 4 bases and J by 4 bases, with 9 bases between. Per the germline V gene, CDR1 is KGHSH and CDR2 is LQKENI. The CDR3 sequence is 13 residues long. The CDR3 loop is CASSLDSSDTQYF. CDR3 coding DNA: TGTGCCAGCTCACTGGACAGCTCAGATACGCAGTATTTT.

The rearrangement joins TRBV2 to TRBJ2-7; 12 bases line up with TRBD2. The CDR3 contains 16 residues. The germline gives CDR1 SNHLY, CDR2 FYNNEI. With V trimmed by 4 bases and J by 5 bases, 9 bases remained unmatched. The chain's CDR3 is CASSASPLAGGNEQYF. In nucleotides, the CDR3 is TGTGCCAGCAGTGCTAGCCCGCTAGCGGGAGGGAACGAGCAGTACTTC.

The rearrangement joins TRBV28 to TRBJ1-5, with a weak D call TRBD1 (5 bases). V shed 3 bases and J shed 2 bases, with 11 bases lying between them. This CDR3 is built from 15 residues. Germline V gene lookup returns CDR1 MDHEN and CDR2 SYDVKM. This chain's CDR3 is CASSLGGAGNQPQHF. CDR3 coding DNA: TGTGCCAGCAGTTTGGGAGGGGCGGGCAATCAGCCCCAGCATTTT.

This clonotype came up many times. Germline and junction disagree at one end, which may indicate a read error. The chain joins TRBV12-3 or TRBV12-4 to TRBJ2-7; 7 bases are shared with TRBD1. This CDR3 region has 14 residues. CDR3 nucleotides: TGTGCCAGCAGTTTAGACAGGGGCGTCTACGTGCAGTACTTC. Translating gives CASSLDRGVYVQYF.

The J gene is TRBJ2-7, the V gene TRBV2, with D tentatively TRBD2 (6 bases). CDR3 length: 14 amino acids. Trimming left V 7 bases short and J 5 bases short, with 18 bases between. Germline V gives CDR1 SNHLY, CDR2 FYNNEI. This chain's CDR3 is CASKLEAGLDEQYF. The CDR3 nucleotides read TGTGCCAGCAAGCTAGAAGCGGGCTTAGACGAGCAGTACTTC.

For the CDR3, the DNA is TGTGCCAGCAGGCCCCTACAGGGGGTTGAAGCTTTCTTT. Protein product: CASRPLQGVEAFF. The chain couples TRBV2 to TRBJ1-1; 8 nucleotides align to TRBD1. CDR3 length: 13 residues. From germline, CDR1 is SNHLY and CDR2 FYNNEI. Trimming at V came to 6 bases and at J to 7 bases, leaving 7 bases not matched to a gene.

Concerning this clonotype itself: A read error may be the cause here, since a much bigger clone is one base away. The CDR3 spells CAGGVSSYEQFF. The CDR3 DNA sequence: TGTGCCGGGGGGGTAAGCTCCTACGAGCAGTTCTTC. The genes are TRBV6-2 or TRBV6-3 and TRBJ2-7, with TRBD2 matching 7 bases. TRBJ2-1 explains the end of the DNA better; the J call may be wrong. Germline CDR1 is MNHEY and CDR2 is SVGEGT. This CDR3 spans 12 amino acids.

This clonotype was observed at least ten times. The J gene is TRBJ2-2, the V gene TRBV6-6; D possibly corresponds to TRBD2 (7 bases). CDR1 MNHNY and CDR2 SVGAGI come from the germline V gene (reference sequence). The CDR3 has 16 amino acids. Trimming shortened V by 2 bases and J by 5 bases, and 15 bases separated the two germline ends. The CDR3 DNA reads as TGTGCCAGCAGTTACCAGAGCGGGACAAAGACCGGGGAGCTGTTTTTT. Protein: CASSYQSGTKTGELFF.

This clonotype was detected ten times or more. The rearrangement uses TRBV6-1 and TRBJ2-1, with a weak D call TRBD1 (5 bases). Trimming left V 6 bases short and J 10 bases short, with 13 bases between. The CDR3 is 12 residues long. Germline V CDR1 and CDR2: MNHNS, SASEGT. CDR3 bases: TGTGCCAGCAGCCTCAGGGTGTCCGAGCAGTTCTTC. Translation: CASSLRVSEQFF.

The sample holds many counts of this clonotype. This chain joins TRBV24-1 and TRBJ2-1, with TRBD1 matching over 8 bases. Losses at the gene ends were 3 bases for V and 7 bases for J; bases not matched to a gene: 7. Looked up from germline, CDR1 is KGHDR and CDR2 is SFDVKD. This CDR3 region has 15 residues. Here the CDR3 DNA reads TGTGCCACCAGTGATATGTCGGACAGGGTAAATGAGCAGTTCTTC. Encoded protein: CATSDMSDRVNEQFF.

This clonotype was seen repeatedly, ten times or more. The chain has TRBV2 and TRBJ1-5; the match to TRBD1 covers 7 bases. Germline loops: CDR1 SNHLY, CDR2 FYNNEI. J was trimmed by 3 bases and V by 7 bases; bases with no gene match: 6. The CDR3 is 14 amino acids. CDR3 in amino acids: CASTLQGINQPQHF. Written as DNA, the CDR3 is TGTGCCAGCACCTTACAGGGGATCAATCAGCCCCAGCATTTT.

This sequence joins TRBV13 and TRBJ2-1; perhaps TRBD2 as D (6 bases). The CDR3 loop spans 16 amino acids. CDR1 PRHDT and CDR2 FYEKMQ come from the germline V gene (reference sequence). V lost 2 bases to trimming and J lost 4 bases, with 15 bases between them. The CDR3 coding sequence is TGTGCCAGCAGCTTATCAGGGACTCGTCCTTACAATGAGCAGTTCTTC. Its protein is CASSLSGTRPYNEQFF.

The CDR3 is CATSRFSRNWGAGNTIYF. In DNA form, the CDR3 reads TGTGCCACCAGCAGATTTAGCAGAAATTGGGGGGCTGGAAACACCATATATTTT. J is TRBJ1-3 and V is TRBV15, with D maybe TRBD1 (5 bases). The germline V gene has CDR1 LNHNV and CDR2 YYDKDF (reference sequence). This CDR3 spans 18 amino acids. V lost 2 bases and J 2 bases, leaving 19 bases between the germline ends.

For this clonotype: Since a much larger clone is just one base distant, this may be a read error. The chain employs TRBV2 and TRBJ1-4; 7 bases agree with TRBD1. Germline V gene data show CDR1 as SNHLY and CDR2 as FYNNEI. CDR3 length: 15 amino acids. The CDR3 is CAGSEGGRGSGKLFF. In DNA form, the CDR3 reads TGTGCCGGCAGTGAAGGGGGCAGGGGCTCGGGAAAACTGTTTTTT.

This clonotype is a singleton in its sample. V and J are TRBV20-1 and TRBJ1-5; D not certain. Trimming removed 1 base from V and 4 bases from J, with 11 bases in between. In germline, CDR1 is DFQATT, CDR2 SNEGSKA (reference sequence). The CDR3 extends over 14 amino acids. DNA for the CDR3: TGCAGTGCTAGAGGCGGGCAGTTAAATCAGCCCCAGCATTTT. It yields the protein CSARGGQLNQPQHF.

The rearrangement joins TRBV20-1 to TRBJ2-1; tentative D call: TRBD2 (7 bases). The CDR3 covers 15 residues. Germline values: CDR1 DFQATT, CDR2 SNEGSKA (reference sequence). V lost 6 bases, J lost 7 bases, and 22 bases lay in between. CDR3 sequence (DNA): TGCAGTGCGCATAACCTTTTGGGGGGGGCGAATGAGCAGTTCTTC. Its translation is CSAHNLLGGANEQFF.

The CDR3 loop reads CASSEEGYGYTF. In nucleotides, the CDR3 is TGTGCCAGCAGTGAAGAGGGGTATGGCTACACCTTC. The rearrangement joins TRBV2 to TRBJ1-2, with D maybe TRBD1 (5 bases). CDR1 and CDR2 (germline): SNHLY, FYNNEI. The V end was cut by 1 base, the J end by 5 bases, with 5 bases between. This CDR3 is 12 amino acids long.

This clonotype turned up a few times. The chain is built from TRBV6-1 and TRBJ1-1; 8 bases are a match to TRBD1. This CDR3 has 14 amino acids. Germline CDR1 MNHNS, CDR2 SASEGT. V was clipped by 6 bases and J by 0 bases; unmatched bases: 3. CDR3 loop: CASRNRGLNTEAFF. CDR3 coding DNA: TGTGCCAGCAGGAACAGGGGGTTGAACACTGAAGCTTTCTTT.

By frequency in the sample, this clonotype is medium-sized. This chain connects TRBV2 to TRBJ1-6; D possibly corresponds to TRBD1 (5 bases). Germline V gene data show CDR1 as SNHLY and CDR2 as FYNNEI. Trimming left V 3 bases short and J 8 bases short, with 8 bases between. CDR3 length: 13 residues. CDR3 sequence: CASSETAYSPLHF. CDR3 coding DNA: TGTGCCAGCAGTGAGACAGCATATTCACCCCTCCACTTT.

This chain links TRBV19 with TRBJ1-6; 10 nucleotides match TRBD1. The V gene's germline CDR1 is LNHDA and CDR2 SQIVND (reference sequence). This CDR3 has 15 amino acids. Germline trimming cut 9 bases from V and 9 bases from J; bases unmatched to any gene: 11. CDR3 loop: CASSPGTGVGSPLHF. In DNA, the CDR3 is TGTGCCAGCAGTCCCGGGACAGGGGTTGGTTCACCCCTCCACTTT.

This clonotype has ten or more counts. The V call is TRBV19, the J call TRBJ1-5, with 8 bases aligning to TRBD1. Per the germline V gene, CDR1 is LNHDA and CDR2 is SQIVND (reference sequence). The V and J ends lost 8 bases and 6 bases, in that order; junction bases with no gene match: 6. The CDR3 is made up of 13 amino acids. The CDR3 reads CASSQGARQPQHF. The CDR3 DNA reads TGTGCCAGTTCTCAGGGGGCGCGTCAGCCCCAGCATTTT.

This clonotype was detected many times. This rearrangement joins TRBV20-1 to TRBJ2-3; D is perhaps TRBD2 (6 bases). The CDR3 runs 13 residues. CDR1 and CDR2 (germline): DFQATT, SNEGSKA (reference sequence). V shed 5 bases and J shed 3 bases, with 12 bases lying between them. CDR3 in amino acids: CSARDFLTDTQYF. The DNA for the CDR3 is TGCAGTGCTCGGGACTTTTTAACAGATACGCAGTATTTT.

This clonotype was detected ten times or more. The gene calls are TRBV19 and TRBJ2-6; D gene unclear. This CDR3 spans 14 amino acids. The germline V and J ends were trimmed by 3 bases and 2 bases, with 5 bases remaining between them. CDR1 and CDR2 (germline): LNHDA, SQIVND (reference sequence). This CDR3 is CASSMGTGANVLTF. In DNA form, the CDR3 reads TGTGCCAGTAGTATGGGGACTGGGGCCAACGTCCTGACTTTC.

In its sample, this clonotype was seen many times. This chain links TRBV3-1 with TRBJ2-7; D is possibly TRBD2 (6 bases). This CDR3 region has 16 residues. Germline V gene data show CDR1 as LGHDT and CDR2 as YNNKEL (reference sequence). Trimming took 1 base from V and 3 from J, leaving 16 bases between them. The CDR3 DNA sequence: TGTGCCAGCAGCCAAGGTGGGCCCGGGACTCACTACGAGCAGTACTTC. Its translation is CASSQGGPGTHYEQYF.

The V and J genes are TRBV20-1 and TRBJ1-5, with TRBD1 identical over 10 bases. Germline CDR1 reads DFQATT; CDR2 reads SNEGSKA (reference sequence). CDR3 size: 15 residues. Unmatched junction bases numbered 8, after V lost 6 bases and J lost 3 bases. The CDR3 sequence is CSAQTGGANNQPQHF. In DNA, the CDR3 is TGCAGTGCACAGACAGGGGGCGCGAACAATCAGCCCCAGCATTTT.